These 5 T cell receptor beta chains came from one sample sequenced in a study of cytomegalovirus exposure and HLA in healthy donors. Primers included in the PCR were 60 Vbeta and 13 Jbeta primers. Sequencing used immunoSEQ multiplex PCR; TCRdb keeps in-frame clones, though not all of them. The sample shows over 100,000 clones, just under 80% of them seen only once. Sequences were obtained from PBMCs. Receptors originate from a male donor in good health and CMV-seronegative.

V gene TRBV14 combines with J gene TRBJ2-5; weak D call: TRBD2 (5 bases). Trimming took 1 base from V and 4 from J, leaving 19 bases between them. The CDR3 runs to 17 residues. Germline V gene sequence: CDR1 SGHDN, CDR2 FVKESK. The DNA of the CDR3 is TGTGCCAGCAGCCAAGGGCGAACGGGTGGAGGTCCAGAGACCCAGTACTTC. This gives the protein CASSQGRTGGGPETQYF.

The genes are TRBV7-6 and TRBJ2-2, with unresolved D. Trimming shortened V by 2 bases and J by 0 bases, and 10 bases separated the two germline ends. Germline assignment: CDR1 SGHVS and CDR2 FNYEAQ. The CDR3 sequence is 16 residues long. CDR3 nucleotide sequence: TGTGCCAGCAGCTTATTTGGCAGCGCGAACACCGGGGAGCTGTTTTTT. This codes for CASSLFGSANTGELFF. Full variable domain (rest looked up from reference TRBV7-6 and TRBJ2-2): GAGVSQSPRYKVTKRGQDVALRCDPISGHVSLYWYRQALGQGPEFLTYFNYEAQQDKSGLPNDRFSAERPEGSISTLTIQRTEQRDSAMYRCASSLFGSANTGELFFGEGSRLTVL.

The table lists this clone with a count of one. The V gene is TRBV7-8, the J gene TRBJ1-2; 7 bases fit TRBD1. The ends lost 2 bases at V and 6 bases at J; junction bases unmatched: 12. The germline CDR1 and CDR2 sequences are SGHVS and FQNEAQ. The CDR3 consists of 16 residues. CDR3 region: CASSLTERGGEDGYTF. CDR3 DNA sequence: TGTGCCAGCAGCTTAACCGAGAGAGGGGGCGAAGATGGCTACACCTTC.

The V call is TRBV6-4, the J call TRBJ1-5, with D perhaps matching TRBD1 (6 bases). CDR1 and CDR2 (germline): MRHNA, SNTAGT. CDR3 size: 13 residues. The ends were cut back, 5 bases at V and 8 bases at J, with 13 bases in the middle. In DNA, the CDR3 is TGTGCCAGCAGTCCTACAGGGACGGAGCCCCAGCATTTT. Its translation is CASSPTGTEPQHF.

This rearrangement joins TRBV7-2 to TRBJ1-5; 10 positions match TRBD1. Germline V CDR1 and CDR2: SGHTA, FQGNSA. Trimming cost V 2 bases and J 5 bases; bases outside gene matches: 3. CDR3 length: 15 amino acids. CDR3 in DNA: TGTGCCAGCAGCTTATCGGGGACAGGGGATCAGCCCCAGCATTTT. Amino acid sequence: CASSLSGTGDQPQHF.